The 4 T cell receptor beta chains below were found in one sample sequenced in a study of beta chain features in type 1 diabetes. Findings and caveats of the study: Researchers report that Type 1 diabetes patients had moderately but significantly shorter TCRB CDR3s across all four CD4+ subsets.

The isolated RNA, all of it, was reverse transcribed, so expressed TCRB transcripts were what got sequenced. Sequenced by immunoSEQ multiplex PCR; TCRdb stores in-frame clones only, minus some. The data contain 630,000 or so clones, over 13% of them singletons. Their antigens are not known. The sequenced sample was naive CD4+ T cells from blood. Receptor source: a man between 18 and 35 years old with type 1 diabetes.

The table lists this clone with a few counts. The CDR3 coding sequence is TGTGCCAGCAGCGTATTTAGCGGGGTGGAGACCCAGTACTTC. It codes for CASSVFSGVETQYF. The chain couples TRBV9 to TRBJ2-5, with 8 bases lining up with TRBD2. The trim removed 1 base at V and 5 bases at J, leaving 4 bases unmatched. The CDR3 sequence is 14 residues long. Germline CDR1 and CDR2: SGDLS and YYNGEE.

The V and J genes are TRBV6-6 and TRBJ2-7; 9 bases are a match to TRBD2. The V and J ends lost 6 bases and 5 bases, in that order; junction bases with no gene match: 11. Germline CDR1 MNHNY, CDR2 SVGAGI (reference sequence). The CDR3 length is 15 residues. For the CDR3, the DNA is TGTGCCAGCAGCTCCGACGGGACTAGCATTGACGAGCAGTACTTC. It codes for CASSSDGTSIDEQYF.

The CDR3: CASSLRTVGNQPQHF. For the CDR3, the DNA is TGTGCCAGCAGTTTGAGGACGGTGGGCAATCAGCCCCAGCATTTT. The chain is built from TRBV28 and TRBJ1-5; D not resolved. V lost 3 bases to trimming and J lost 2 bases, with 11 bases between them. CDR3 length: 15 residues. Germline V lookup: CDR1 MDHEN, CDR2 SYDVKM.

The V gene is TRBV6-6, the J gene TRBJ2-2, with 8 bases that match TRBD2. CDR1 MNHNY and CDR2 SVGAGI come from the germline V gene (reference sequence). CDR3 length: 16 residues. J was trimmed by 0 bases and V by 2 bases; bases with no gene match: 2. The CDR3 DNA reads TGTGCCAGCAGTTACAGAGCGGGGGCGAACACCGGGGAGCTGTTTTTT. Protein sequence: CASSYRAGANTGELFF.